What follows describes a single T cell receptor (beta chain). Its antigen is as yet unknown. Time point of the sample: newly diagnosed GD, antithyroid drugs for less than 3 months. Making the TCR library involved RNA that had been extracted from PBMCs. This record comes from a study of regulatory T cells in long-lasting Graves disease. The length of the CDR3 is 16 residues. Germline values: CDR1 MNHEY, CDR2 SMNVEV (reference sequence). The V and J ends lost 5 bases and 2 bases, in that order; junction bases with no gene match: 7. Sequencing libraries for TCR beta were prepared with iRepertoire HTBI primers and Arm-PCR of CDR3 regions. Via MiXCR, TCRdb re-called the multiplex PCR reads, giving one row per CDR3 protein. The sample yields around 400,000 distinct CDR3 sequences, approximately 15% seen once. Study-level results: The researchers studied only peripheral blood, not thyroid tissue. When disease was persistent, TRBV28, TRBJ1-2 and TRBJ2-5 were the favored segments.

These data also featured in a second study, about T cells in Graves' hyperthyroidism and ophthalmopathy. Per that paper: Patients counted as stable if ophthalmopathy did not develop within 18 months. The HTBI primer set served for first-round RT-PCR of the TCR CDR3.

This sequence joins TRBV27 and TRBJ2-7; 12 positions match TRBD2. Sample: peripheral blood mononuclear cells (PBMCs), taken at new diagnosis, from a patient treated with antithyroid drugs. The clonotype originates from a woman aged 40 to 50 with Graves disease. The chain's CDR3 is CASSPHTSGRPYEQYF. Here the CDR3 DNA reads TGTGCCAGCAGTCCACACACTAGCGGGAGGCCCTACGAGCAGTACTTC.